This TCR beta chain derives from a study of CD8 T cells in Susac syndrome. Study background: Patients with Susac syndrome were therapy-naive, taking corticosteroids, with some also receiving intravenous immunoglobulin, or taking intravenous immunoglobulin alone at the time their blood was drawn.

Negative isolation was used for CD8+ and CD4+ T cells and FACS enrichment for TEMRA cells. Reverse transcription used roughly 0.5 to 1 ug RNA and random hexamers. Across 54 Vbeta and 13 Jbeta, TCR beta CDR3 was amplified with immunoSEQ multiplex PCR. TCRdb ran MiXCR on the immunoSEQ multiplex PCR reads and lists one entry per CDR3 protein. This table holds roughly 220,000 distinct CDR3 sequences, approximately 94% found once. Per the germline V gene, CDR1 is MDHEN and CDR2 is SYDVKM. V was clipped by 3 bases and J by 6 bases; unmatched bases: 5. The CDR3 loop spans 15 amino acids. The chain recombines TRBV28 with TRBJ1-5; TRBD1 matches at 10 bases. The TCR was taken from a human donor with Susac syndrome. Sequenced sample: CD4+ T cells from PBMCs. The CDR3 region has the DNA TGTGCCAGCAGTTTCTTGACAGGGGGCGGTCAGCCCCAGCATTTT. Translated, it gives CASSFLTGGGQPQHF.